Listed here are 19 T cell receptor beta chains from one sample, sequenced in a study of T cell repertoires in cytomegalovirus infection. One entry per CDR3 protein, called by TCRdb with MiXCR from the reads. In the table there are 150,000 to 200,000 distinct CDR3 sequences, 7.5% to 10% of which are singletons. Sequenced material: PBMCs. All receptors derive from a human donor in good health (CMV status not recorded). Some clones in this sample may be carry-over from other donors' samples.

The rearrangement uses TRBV6-5 and TRBJ2-3, with 9 bases fitting TRBD1. Per the germline V gene, CDR1 is MNHEY and CDR2 is SVGAGI. The junction had 4 bases not matched to a gene; V was cut back by 2 bases and J by 10 bases. There are 13 residues in the CDR3. CDR3 nucleotide sequence: TGTGCCAGCAGTTACGGGGGACAGGGTGCGCAGTATTTT. Translation gives CASSYGGQGAQYF.

This clonotype was found a few times. The V and J genes are TRBV4-3 and TRBJ2-7; D is possibly TRBD1 (5 bases). The germline CDR1 and CDR2 sequences are LGHNA and YSLEER. The CDR3 runs 16 residues. V was shortened by 0 bases and J by 0 bases, with 12 bases between the two germline ends. The DNA for the CDR3 is TGCGCCAGCAGCCAAGAACTCTCAGGGAACTCCTACGAGCAGTACTTC. Translated: CASSQELSGNSYEQYF.

The chain uses TRBV28 and TRBJ1-1; possible D gene TRBD1, 6 bases. Per germline, CDR1 MDHEN and CDR2 SYDVKM. CDR3 size: 14 residues. V was shortened by 6 bases and J by 3 bases, with 14 bases between the two germline ends. The CDR3 coding sequence is TGTGCCAGCAGCCTGGGACATTGGGACACTGAAGCTTTCTTT. Translating it yields CASSLGHWDTEAFF.

This clonotype was counted at least ten times. V is TRBV5-6 and J is TRBJ1-1; D remains ambiguous. V lost 5 bases, J lost 4 bases, and 12 bases lay in between. The CDR3 runs 13 residues. Germline loops: CDR1 SGHDT, CDR2 YYEEEE. DNA of the CDR3: TGTGCCAGCAGTCTGCAGCGGTTCACTGAAGCTTTCTTT. Translating it yields CASSLQRFTEAFF.

Many counts were recorded for this clonotype. At one of its ends the junction is not consistent with the germline gene, which may arise from a read error. The genes are TRBV6-2 or TRBV6-3 and TRBJ2-3; perhaps TRBD2 as D (6 bases). The CDR3 totals 17 residues. CDR1 and CDR2 (germline): MNHEY, SVGEGT. DNA for the CDR3: TGTGCCAGCAGTTACTCCGTCGGGACTCAGATCACATATACGCAGTATTTT. Translating it yields CASSYSVGTQITYTQYF.

This clonotype showed up many times. V gene TRBV7-2 combines with J gene TRBJ2-1, with a tentative D call TRBD2 (7 bases). The V and J ends lost 5 bases and 4 bases respectively, with 21 bases between them. This CDR3 has 17 amino acids. CDR1 is SGHTA and CDR2 is FQGNSA in the germline V gene. CDR3 nucleotides: TGTGCCAGCAGCCCTGTGTTATATGGGGGGGCTTACAATGAGCAGTTCTTC. Protein: CASSPVLYGGAYNEQFF. The full variable domain, rest sourced from reference TRBV7-2 and TRBJ2-1, is GAGVSQSPSNKVTEKGKDVELRCDPISGHTALYWYRQSLGQGLEFLIYFQGNSAPDKSGLPSDRFSAERTGGSVSTLTIQRTQQEDSAVYLCASSPVLYGGAYNEQFFGPGTRLTVL.

The chain couples TRBV20-1 to TRBJ1-1; D possibly corresponds to TRBD1 (6 bases). The CDR3 runs 17 residues. V lost 5 bases and J 0 bases, leaving 22 bases between the germline ends. Germline CDR1 DFQATT, CDR2 SNEGSKA (reference sequence). CDR3 sequence reads: CSAYPTGMRGVNTEAFF. In nucleotides, the CDR3 is TGCAGTGCTTACCCTACAGGGATGAGGGGGGTGAACACTGAAGCTTTCTTT.

This clonotype was found many times. The genes are TRBV7-2 and TRBJ2-3, with unresolved D. V lost 1 base and J lost 0, with 5 bases in between. CDR3 length equals 14 residues. Germline loops: CDR1 SGHTA, CDR2 FQGNSA. Here the CDR3 DNA reads TGTGCCAGCAGCTTAGATAAAAGCACAGATACGCAGTATTTT. Its protein is CASSLDKSTDTQYF.

V gene TRBV11-2 combines with J gene TRBJ2-5; D possibly corresponds to TRBD1 (5 bases). Germline values: CDR1 SGHAT, CDR2 FQNNGV. The CDR3 is 13 amino acids. V gave up 5 bases and J gave up 2 bases, with 9 bases separating them. The CDR3 sequence is CASSMTEQETQYF. CDR3 DNA sequence: TGTGCCAGCAGCATGACAGAGCAAGAGACCCAGTACTTC.

In this sample, this clonotype turned up many times. The chain has TRBV7-2 and TRBJ2-3; the D call may be TRBD1 or TRBD2 (6 bases each). Trimming removed 5 bases at V and 2 bases at J, with 14 bases between. The CDR3 has 15 amino acids. CDR1 is SGHTA and CDR2 is FQGNSA in the germline V gene. The DNA of the CDR3 is TGTGCCAGCAGCGGGGGGCTAGCAGCCACAGATACGCAGTATTTT. Its translation is CASSGGLAATDTQYF.

This clonotype occurred many times. The gene calls are TRBV7-2 and TRBJ2-7, with D hard to call. The germline V gene has CDR1 SGHTA and CDR2 FQGNSA. The CDR3 runs to 14 residues. Deletions cut 5 bases from V and 6 bases from J, with 17 bases between. The CDR3, as DNA: TGTGCCAGCAGCAATCCAAGGTCCAGCGCCGAGCAGTACTTC. This translates into CASSNPRSSAEQYF.

This clonotype came up many times. The chain employs TRBV7-2 and TRBJ1-5; 8 nucleotides agree with TRBD1. With 1 base clipped from V and 5 bases from J, the junction kept 7 bases outside the gene matches. This CDR3 spans 16 amino acids. In germline, CDR1 is SGHTA, CDR2 FQGNSA. Written as DNA, the CDR3 is TGTGCCAGCAGCTTAGACCTGGACAGGGTGGATCAGCCCCAGCATTTT. This translates into CASSLDLDRVDQPQHF.

This clonotype has a handful of counts. The chain links TRBV11-2 to TRBJ2-3, with unresolved D. Deletions cut 6 bases from V and 2 bases from J, with 9 bases between. This CDR3 has 13 residues. Germline-derived CDR1 and CDR2 are SGHAT and FQNNGV. The CDR3, as DNA: TGTGCCAGCAGTTCGCTAGACACAGATACGCAGTATTTT. Its translation is CASSSLDTDTQYF.

As regards this clonotype: This clone may be a read error of a much larger clone one base away. This chain joins TRBV7-3 and TRBJ1-3, with TRBD1 matching 9 bases. The CDR3 loop spans 15 amino acids. Looked up from germline, CDR1 is SGHTA and CDR2 is FQGTGA. The CDR3 loop reads CASSKTGGAGKTIYF. The CDR3 DNA sequence: TGTGCCAGCAGCAAAACAGGGGGCGCTGGAAAAACCATATATTTT.

This clonotype occurred many times. V is TRBV10-2 and J is TRBJ2-3, with a possible D match to TRBD2 (5 bases). V lost 4 bases to trimming and J lost 5 bases, with 16 bases between them. This CDR3 is 15 amino acids long. The germline gives CDR1 WSHSY, CDR2 SAAADI. The CDR3 DNA reads TGCGCCAGCAGTGGAGGGCTTAGTCGGATAGATACGCAGTATTTT. This gives the protein CASSGGLSRIDTQYF.

The sample holds many counts of this clonotype. The chain employs TRBV12-3 or TRBV12-4 and TRBJ1-2; D is undetermined. V was shortened by 3 bases and J by 4 bases, with 12 bases between the two germline ends. CDR3 length equals 14 residues. The CDR3 DNA reads TGTGCCAGCAGTTTGATCGGGAAGGGCTATGGCTACACCTTC. Its protein is CASSLIGKGYGYTF.

This clonotype has only a few counts. The chain has TRBV6-6 and TRBJ1-5; D may be TRBD1 (5 bases). Germline V gene lookup returns CDR1 MNHNY and CDR2 SVGAGI (reference sequence). V was cut by 8 bases and J by 1 base, with 9 bases left in between. This CDR3 contains 13 residues. The CDR3 nucleotides read TGTGCCAGCGAGCGGGACAGCAATCAGCCCCAGCATTTT. This gives the protein CASERDSNQPQHF.

The chain joins TRBV6-5 to TRBJ2-5; TRBD2 might be the D (6 bases). CDR3 size: 16 residues. The V end lost 6 bases, the J end lost 2 bases, and 19 bases lay between the germline ends. The germline gives CDR1 MNHEY, CDR2 SVGAGI. CDR3 DNA: TGTGCCAGCAGCTCGATAGCGGCGGGGTTTCAAGAGACCCAGTACTTC. This translates into CASSSIAAGFQETQYF.

This clonotype was found many times. The chain carries TRBV6-2 or TRBV6-3 and TRBJ1-2; TRBD1 aligns across 7 bases. The J segment lost 2 bases and the V segment lost 2 bases, leaving 11 bases of the junction unmatched. The CDR3 has 17 amino acids. Germline CDR1 is MNHEY and CDR2 is SVGEGT. The CDR3 nucleotides read TGTGCCAGCAGTTACCCTACGGACAGGACAAGGAACTATGGCTACACCTTC. Amino acids: CASSYPTDRTRNYGYTF.